A single sample gave rise to the 12 T cell receptor beta chains below, sequenced in a study of blood T cell repertoires in COVID-19. Clones were read by immunoSEQ multiplex PCR, and TCRdb kept only the in-frame ones, dropping some. Of over 250,000 clones in the sample, over 75% were seen once. Sequencing used peripheral blood. All receptors derive from a woman aged 55-75 years with acute or convalescent COVID-19.

V is TRBV7-9 and J is TRBJ2-2, with D maybe TRBD1 (6 bases). This CDR3 comprises 15 residues. CDR1 is SEHNR and CDR2 is FQNEAQ in the germline V gene (reference sequence). Trimming shortened V by 0 bases and J by 5 bases, and 10 bases separated the two germline ends. The CDR3 nucleotides are TGTGCCAGCAGCTTAGCTGGGGGCCTAACCGGGGAGCTGTTTTTT. Its translation is CASSLAGGLTGELFF. Supplemented by reference TRBV7-9 and TRBJ2-2, the full variable domain reads DTGVSQNPRHKITKRGQNVTFRCDPISEHNRLYWYRQTLGQGPEFLTYFQNEAQLEKSRLLSDRFSAERPKGSFSTLEIQRTEQGDSAMYLCASSLAGGLTGELFFGEGSRLTVL.

The CDR3 here is CASSPGGEKLFF. DNA of the CDR3: TGTGCCAGCAGTCCAGGGGGTGAAAAACTGTTTTTT. The genes are TRBV12-3 or TRBV12-4 and TRBJ1-4; 7 nucleotides line up with TRBD1. After removal of 5 bases from V and 7 bases from J, the junction contained 1 base not matched to a gene. The CDR3 is made up of 12 amino acids.

The rearrangement uses TRBV7-8 and TRBJ2-3; D unclear. Trimming shortened V by 4 bases and J by 5 bases, and 13 bases separated the two germline ends. This CDR3 has 14 amino acids. The germline CDR1 and CDR2 sequences are SGHVS and FQNEAQ. The CDR3 bases are TGTGCCAGCAGCTCTACCCGACTTGGAGATACGCAGTATTTT. It encodes CASSSTRLGDTQYF.

V gene TRBV7-8 combines with J gene TRBJ1-2, with 8 bases aligning to TRBD1. Unmatched junction bases numbered 6, after V lost 5 bases and J lost 1 base. The length of the CDR3 is 15 residues. The germline V gene has CDR1 SGHVS and CDR2 FQNEAQ. In DNA, the CDR3 is TGTGCCAGCAGCGGGGACAGGTTCTTTAACTATGGCTACACCTTC. This gives the protein CASSGDRFFNYGYTF. Drawing the rest from reference TRBV7-8 and TRBJ1-2, the complete variable domain is GAGVSQSPRYKVAKRGQDVALRCDPISGHVSLFWYQQALGQGPEFLTYFQNEAQLDKSGLPSDRFFAERPEGSVSTLKIQRTQQEDSAVYLCASSGDRFFNYGYTFGSGTRLTVV.

This clone was recorded once. This sequence joins TRBV7-2 and TRBJ1-2, with 8 bases fitting TRBD1. Unmatched junction bases numbered 7, after V lost 4 bases and J lost 3 bases. Germline V gene data show CDR1 as SGHTA and CDR2 as FQGNSA. The CDR3 extends over 15 amino acids. CDR3 region: CASSSRTGLDYGYTF. DNA of the CDR3: TGTGCCAGCAGCTCCCGGACAGGGTTGGACTATGGCTACACCTTC.

This chain uses TRBV29-1 with TRBJ1-1, with 7 bases fitting TRBD1. Germline trimming cut 1 base from V and 0 bases from J; bases unmatched to any gene: 5. The CDR3 runs to 15 residues. Germline V gene sequence: CDR1 SQVTM, CDR2 ANQGSEA. The CDR3 DNA follows: TGCAGCGTTGAAGTCAACAGGGGTTTGAACACTGAAGCTTTCTTT. This translates into CSVEVNRGLNTEAFF.

Details on this clone: In the same sample, other DNA sequences code for this CDR3. The chain links TRBV10-3 to TRBJ2-3; 10 bases line up with TRBD2. Germline values: CDR1 ENHRY, CDR2 SYGVKD. This CDR3 spans 14 amino acids. V trimming: 7 bases; J trimming: 2 bases; junction bases outside the gene matches: 3. CDR3 residues: CAITLAGDTDTQYF. The CDR3 DNA sequence: TGTGCCATCACTCTAGCGGGAGACACAGATACGCAGTATTTT.

The rearrangement uses TRBV6-5 and TRBJ1-6; D remains ambiguous. Germline CDR1 is MNHEY and CDR2 is SVGAGI. The length of the CDR3 is 13 residues. The V end was cut by 2 bases, the J end by 4 bases, with 3 bases between. The CDR3 here is CASSYEYNSPLHF. CDR3 in DNA: TGTGCCAGCAGTTACGAGTATAATTCACCCCTCCACTTT.

This clone was counted a single time. This chain links TRBV6-5 with TRBJ1-1; 8 bases are shared with TRBD1. Germline V gene data show CDR1 as MNHEY and CDR2 as SVGAGI. J lost 2 bases, V lost 7 bases, and 6 bases had no gene match. The CDR3 consists of 14 residues. CDR3 sequence reads: CASNRQGPNTEAFF. The CDR3 nucleotides read TGTGCCAGCAATCGACAGGGGCCAAACACTGAAGCTTTCTTT.

V gene TRBV10-3 combines with J gene TRBJ1-1; 8 bases are a match to TRBD1. Germline lookup yields CDR1 ENHRY and CDR2 SYGVKD. This CDR3 has 16 amino acids. V shed 3 bases and J 3 bases; nucleotides not matched to a gene: 9. The chain's CDR3 is CAISDGQGVGYTEAFF. The CDR3 bases are TGTGCCATCAGTGACGGACAGGGAGTGGGGTACACTGAAGCTTTCTTT.

As DNA, the CDR3 is TGCAGCGTGGGACAGGTCGATTTCACCTTC. Protein sequence: CSVGQVDFTF. V usage is TRBV29-1 and J usage is TRBJ1-2, with 8 bases lining up with TRBD1. The ends lost 6 bases at V and 13 bases at J; junction bases unmatched: 7. The CDR3 is 10 amino acids. Germline V gene data show CDR1 as SQVTM and CDR2 as ANQGSEA.

J is TRBJ1-5 and V is TRBV19, with D maybe TRBD1 (5 bases). Trimming stripped 7 bases from V and 3 bases from J, with 25 bases between. Per germline, CDR1 LNHDA and CDR2 SQIVND (reference sequence). This CDR3 is 18 amino acids long. In DNA, the CDR3 is TGTGCCAGTAACACCCCGCAGGGCGGCAGATATGACAATCAGCCCCAGCATTTT. Translated: CASNTPQGGRYDNQPQHF.